This T cell receptor (beta chain) was found in a study of blood T cell repertoires in COVID-19. Looked up from germline, CDR1 is LNHDA and CDR2 is SQIVND (reference sequence). This CDR3 is built from 14 residues. The V segment lost 6 bases and the J segment 4 bases; nucleotides outside the gene matches: 5. This clone was seen once. Sequencing was performed with immunoSEQ multiplex PCR; in TCRdb, only in-frame clones are kept and a portion is missing. The sample holds approximately 400,000 clones, more than 85% seen once. The TCR originated in a middle-aged woman who had been exposed to COVID-19. The chain links TRBV19 to TRBJ1-2; 10 nucleotides agree with TRBD1. Sequencing input: PBMCs or T cells enriched from blood (not recorded which). The CDR3 is CASRGTGALYGYTF. The DNA for the CDR3 is TGTGCCAGTAGAGGGACAGGGGCCCTCTATGGCTACACCTTC.